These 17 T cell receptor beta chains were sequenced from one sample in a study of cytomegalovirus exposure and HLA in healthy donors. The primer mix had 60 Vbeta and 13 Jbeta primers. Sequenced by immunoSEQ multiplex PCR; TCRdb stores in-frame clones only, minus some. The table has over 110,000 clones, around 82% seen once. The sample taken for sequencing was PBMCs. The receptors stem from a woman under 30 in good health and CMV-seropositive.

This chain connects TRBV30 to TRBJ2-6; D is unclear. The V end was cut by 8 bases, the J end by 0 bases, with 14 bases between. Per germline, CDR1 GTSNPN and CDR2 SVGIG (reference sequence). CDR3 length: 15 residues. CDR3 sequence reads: CAGPKQNSGANVLTF. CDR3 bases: TGTGCCGGGCCAAAACAGAACTCTGGGGCCAACGTCCTGACTTTC.

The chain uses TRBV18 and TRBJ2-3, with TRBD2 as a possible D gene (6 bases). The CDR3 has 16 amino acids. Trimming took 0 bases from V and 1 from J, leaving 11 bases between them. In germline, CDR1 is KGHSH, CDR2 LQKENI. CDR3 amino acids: CASSPPGGAGTDTQYF. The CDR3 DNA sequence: TGTGCCAGCTCACCACCGGGGGGAGCTGGCACAGATACGCAGTATTTT.

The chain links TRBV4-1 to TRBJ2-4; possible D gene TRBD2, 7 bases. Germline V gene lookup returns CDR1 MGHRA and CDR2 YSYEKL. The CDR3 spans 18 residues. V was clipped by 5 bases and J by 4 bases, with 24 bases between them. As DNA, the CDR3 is TGCGCCAGCAGCGGAGGCCTGCGACGGGGGGCTTCTAAAAACATTCAGTACTTC. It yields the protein CASSGGLRRGASKNIQYF.

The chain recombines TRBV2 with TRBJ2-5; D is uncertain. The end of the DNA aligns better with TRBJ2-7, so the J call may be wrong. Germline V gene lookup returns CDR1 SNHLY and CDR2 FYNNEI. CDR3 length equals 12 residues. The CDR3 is CASSPQVYEQYF. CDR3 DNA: TGTGCCAGCAGTCCTCAGGTATACGAGCAGTACTTC.

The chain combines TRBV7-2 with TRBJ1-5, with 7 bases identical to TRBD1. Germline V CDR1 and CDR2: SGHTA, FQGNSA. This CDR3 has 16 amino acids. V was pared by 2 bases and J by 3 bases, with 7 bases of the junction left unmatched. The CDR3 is CASSLYGTAFNQPQHF. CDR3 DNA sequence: TGTGCCAGCAGCTTATACGGGACAGCTTTCAATCAGCCCCAGCATTTT.

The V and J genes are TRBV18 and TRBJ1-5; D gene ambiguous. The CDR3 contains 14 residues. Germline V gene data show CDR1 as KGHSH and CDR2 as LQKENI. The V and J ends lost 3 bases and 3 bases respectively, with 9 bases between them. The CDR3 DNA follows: TGTGCCAGCTCACCGAGCTGGTACAATCAGCCCCAGCATTTT. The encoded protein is CASSPSWYNQPQHF.

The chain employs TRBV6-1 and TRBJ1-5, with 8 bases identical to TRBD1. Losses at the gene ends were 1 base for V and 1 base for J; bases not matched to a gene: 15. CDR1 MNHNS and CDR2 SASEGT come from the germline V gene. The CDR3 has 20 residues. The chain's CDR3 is CASSEEGVRTGRKSNQPQHF. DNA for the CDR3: TGTGCCAGCAGTGAAGAGGGGGTGAGGACAGGGCGGAAAAGCAATCAGCCCCAGCATTTT.

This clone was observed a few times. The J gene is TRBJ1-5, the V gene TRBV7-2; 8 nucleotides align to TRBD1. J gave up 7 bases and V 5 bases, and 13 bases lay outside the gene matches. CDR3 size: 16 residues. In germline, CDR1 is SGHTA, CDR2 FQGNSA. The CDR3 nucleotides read TGTGCCAGCAGCCCACGCGGACAGGGAAAATGGCAGCCCCAGCATTTT. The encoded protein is CASSPRGQGKWQPQHF.

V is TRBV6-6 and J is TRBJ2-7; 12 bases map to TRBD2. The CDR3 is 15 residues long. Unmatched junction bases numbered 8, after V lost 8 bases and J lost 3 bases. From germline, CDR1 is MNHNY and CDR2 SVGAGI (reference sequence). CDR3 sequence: CASLATSGGVYEQYF. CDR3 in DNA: TGTGCCAGCCTAGCGACTAGCGGGGGTGTCTACGAGCAGTACTTC.

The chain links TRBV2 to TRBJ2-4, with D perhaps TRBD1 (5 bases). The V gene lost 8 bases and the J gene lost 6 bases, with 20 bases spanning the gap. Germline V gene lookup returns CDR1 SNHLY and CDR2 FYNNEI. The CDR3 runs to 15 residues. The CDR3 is CASRVVGREVNIQYF. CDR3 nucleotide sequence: TGTGCCAGCCGGGTGGTAGGCAGGGAAGTAAACATTCAGTACTTC.

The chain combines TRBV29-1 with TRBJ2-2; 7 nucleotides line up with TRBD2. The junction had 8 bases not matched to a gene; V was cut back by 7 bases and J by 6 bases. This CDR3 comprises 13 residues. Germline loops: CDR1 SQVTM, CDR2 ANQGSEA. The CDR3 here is CSGGGSEAGELFF. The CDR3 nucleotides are TGCAGCGGGGGGGGGTCTGAGGCCGGGGAGCTGTTTTTT.

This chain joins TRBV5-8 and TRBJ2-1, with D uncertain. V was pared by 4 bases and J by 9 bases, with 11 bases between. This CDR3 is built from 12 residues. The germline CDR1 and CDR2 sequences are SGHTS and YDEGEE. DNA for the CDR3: TGTGCCAGCAGCCTGGGGTTGGCTGAGCAGTTCTTC. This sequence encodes CASSLGLAEQFF.

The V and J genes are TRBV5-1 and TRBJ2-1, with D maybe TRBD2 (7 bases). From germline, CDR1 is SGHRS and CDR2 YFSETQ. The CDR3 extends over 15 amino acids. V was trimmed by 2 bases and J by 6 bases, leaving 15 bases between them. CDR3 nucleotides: TGCGCCAGCAGCTTTGGGGGGGGCTTCACCAATGAGCAGTTCTTC. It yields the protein CASSFGGGFTNEQFF.

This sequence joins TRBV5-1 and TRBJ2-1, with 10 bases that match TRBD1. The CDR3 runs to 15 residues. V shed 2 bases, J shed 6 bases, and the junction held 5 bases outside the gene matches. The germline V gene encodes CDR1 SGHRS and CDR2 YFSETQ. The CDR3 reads CASSFPGTGANEQFF. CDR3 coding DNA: TGCGCCAGCAGCTTCCCCGGGACAGGGGCCAATGAGCAGTTCTTC.

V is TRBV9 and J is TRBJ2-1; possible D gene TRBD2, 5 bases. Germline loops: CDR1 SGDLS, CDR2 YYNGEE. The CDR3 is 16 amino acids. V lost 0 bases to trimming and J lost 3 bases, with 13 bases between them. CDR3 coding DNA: TGTGCCAGCAGCGTAGCATTGGCGGGCCTCTACAATGAGCAGTTCTTC. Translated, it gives CASSVALAGLYNEQFF.

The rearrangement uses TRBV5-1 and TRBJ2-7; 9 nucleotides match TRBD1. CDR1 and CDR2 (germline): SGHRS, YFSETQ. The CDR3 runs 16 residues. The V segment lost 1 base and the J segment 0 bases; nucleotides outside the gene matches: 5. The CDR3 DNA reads TGCGCCAGCAGCTTGACAGGGGGCCCGATCTCCTACGAGCAGTACTTC. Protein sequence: CASSLTGGPISYEQYF.

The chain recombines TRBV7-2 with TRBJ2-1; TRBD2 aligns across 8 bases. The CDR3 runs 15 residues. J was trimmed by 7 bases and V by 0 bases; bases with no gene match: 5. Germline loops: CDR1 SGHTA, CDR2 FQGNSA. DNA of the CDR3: TGTGCCAGCAGCTTAGCGGCGGGGGGTGGGAATGAGCAGTTCTTC. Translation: CASSLAAGGGNEQFF.